This TCR beta chain came from a study of T-cell memory formation after mild COVID-19. Study-wide background: Largely donor-specific sequence clusters came from a couple of donors. Findings and limits, study-wide: A balance of CD4 and CD8 characterized clones contracting day 15 to 85, whereas later expanders leaned CD4+.

This clonotype came up many times. The antigen is undetermined. V lost 8 bases, J lost 4 bases, and 13 bases stayed unmatched. The CDR3 consists of 15 residues. The germline V gene encodes CDR1 MNHEY and CDR2 SMNVEV (reference sequence). TCR alpha and TCR beta cDNA libraries carrying sample barcodes and UMIs were produced by 5'RACE using constant-segment primers. Each CDR3 protein gets one entry after TCRdb re-called the 5' RACE reads with MiXCR. This table holds over 30,000 distinct CDR3 sequences, 11% found once. The specimen was PBMCs or a T cell subset sorted from them (not recorded which). The rearrangement links TRBV27 to TRBJ2-7; 8 bases are shared with TRBD1. The origin of this receptor is a man younger than 30 who had mild COVID-19 (a few samples of this study predate the infection). Cell type and time point are not known. The CDR3 DNA sequence: TGTGCCAGCCGCTCGGGACAGGCGGGTGGGTACGAGCAGTACTTC. It is translated as CASRSGQAGGYEQYF.